The 32 T cell receptor beta chains listed next were all sequenced from one sample in a study of blood T cell repertoires in COVID-19. TCRdb's copy holds only in-frame clones and misses some; the assay was immunoSEQ multiplex PCR. The sample lists some 170,000 clones; over 80% were seen once. Input material: peripheral blood. The receptor source for this set is a woman aged 40 to 50 with COVID-19, enrolled during active disease.

This chain links TRBV7-2 with TRBJ2-7; D not certain. V was trimmed by 5 bases and J by 0 bases, leaving 17 bases between them. In germline, CDR1 is SGHTA, CDR2 FQGNSA. The CDR3 totals 16 residues. For the CDR3, the DNA is TGTGCCAGCAGCCAGGTATTAATACTCAGCTCCTACGAGCAGTACTTC. The encoded protein is CASSQVLILSSYEQYF.

This clone occurred a few times. The chain employs TRBV7-3 and TRBJ2-2, with TRBD2 matching 8 bases. Trimming removed 5 bases from V and 9 bases from J; junction bases left unmatched: 8. Germline V gene data show CDR1 as SGHTA and CDR2 as FQGTGA. The CDR3 spans 14 residues. This CDR3 reads CASSPGLGGRELFF. The CDR3 region has the DNA TGTGCCAGCAGCCCGGGACTAGGGGGAAGGGAGCTGTTTTTT.

The chain carries TRBV6-5 and TRBJ2-3, with 9 bases fitting TRBD2. Germline V gene lookup returns CDR1 MNHEY and CDR2 SVGAGI. This CDR3 contains 13 residues. V trimming: 7 bases; J trimming: 6 bases; junction bases outside the gene matches: 5. The CDR3 is CASTLTSGDTQYF. CDR3 DNA: TGTGCCAGCACCCTTACTAGCGGGGATACGCAGTATTTT.

The chain links TRBV19 to TRBJ1-5, with a weak D call TRBD1 (6 bases). Trimming shortened V by 6 bases and J by 5 bases, and 11 bases separated the two germline ends. The CDR3 covers 13 residues. The germline V gene encodes CDR1 LNHDA and CDR2 SQIVND (reference sequence). The CDR3 reads CASRRGNDQPQHF. CDR3 sequence (DNA): TGTGCCAGTAGGAGGGGGAATGATCAGCCCCAGCATTTT.

V usage is TRBV18 and J usage is TRBJ1-1, with D possibly being TRBD1 (5 bases). V was pared by 5 bases and J by 0 bases, with 16 bases between. Germline CDR1 reads KGHSH; CDR2 reads LQKENI. The CDR3 runs 16 residues. The CDR3 DNA reads as TGTGCCAGCTCAGCAAAGGGCGGGGCGATGAACACTGAAGCTTTCTTT. It is translated as CASSAKGGAMNTEAFF.

The V and J genes are TRBV28 and TRBJ1-2; no clear D. V was pared by 3 bases and J by 9 bases, with 14 bases between. Germline V gives CDR1 MDHEN, CDR2 SYDVKM. This CDR3 is built from 13 residues. The CDR3 region has the DNA TGTGCCAGCAGTTTGCTTGGCCCCTTGAGCTACACCTTC. Protein sequence: CASSLLGPLSYTF.

The V gene is TRBV6-5, the J gene TRBJ1-1; D is unclear. The CDR3 loop spans 14 amino acids. The V gene lost 2 bases and the J gene lost 6 bases, with 13 bases spanning the gap. CDR1 MNHEY and CDR2 SVGAGI come from the germline V gene. As DNA, the CDR3 is TGTGCCAGCAGTTACGAAGCAGGAGGCCCTGAAGCTTTCTTT. Protein: CASSYEAGGPEAFF.

The chain recombines TRBV4-2 with TRBJ1-5; a possible D gene is TRBD1 (6 bases). V was trimmed by 1 base and J by 0 bases, leaving 19 bases between them. The CDR3 loop spans 19 amino acids. Germline V gene data show CDR1 as LGHNA and CDR2 as YNFKEQ. CDR3 protein: CASSQGLRITGYSNQPQHF. CDR3 nucleotide sequence: TGTGCCAGCAGCCAAGGGCTGAGAATAACAGGGTATAGCAATCAGCCCCAGCATTTT.

This clone was seen only a few times. CDR3 residues: CASSENSKYEQYF. The CDR3 nucleotides are TGCGCCAGCAGTGAGAACAGTAAATACGAGCAGTACTTC. This rearrangement joins TRBV10-1 to TRBJ2-7; no clear D gene. The germline gives CDR1 WNHNN, CDR2 SYGVQD (reference sequence). CDR3 length: 13 residues. V was shortened by 2 bases and J by 4 bases, with 9 bases between the two germline ends.

The genes are TRBV5-1 and TRBJ1-1; D gene unclear. CDR1 and CDR2 (germline): SGHRS, YFSETQ. Trimming pared 5 bases from V and 6 bases from J, leaving 11 bases between. The CDR3 runs to 12 residues. The CDR3 reads CASRSVSAEAFF. CDR3 in DNA: TGCGCCAGCAGATCCGTTTCCGCTGAAGCTTTCTTT.

Only one count was recorded for this clone. The chain is built from TRBV12-5 and TRBJ1-6, with TRBD1 as a possible D gene (5 bases). The CDR3 sequence is 14 residues long. V lost 7 bases, J lost 9 bases, and 16 bases lay in between. CDR1 and CDR2 (germline): LGHNT, FRNRAP. The CDR3 bases are TGTGCTAGTGCTTACGGGGGTTATCGTTCACCCCTCCACTTT. The encoded protein is CASAYGGYRSPLHF. The variable domain in full, completed from reference TRBV12-5 and TRBJ1-6, reads DARVTQTPRHKVTEMGQEVTMRCQPILGHNTVFWYRQTMMQGLELLAYFRNRAPLDDSGMPKDRFSAEMPDATLATLKIQPSEPRDSAVYFCASAYGGYRSPLHFGNGTRLTVT.

This chain joins TRBV19 and TRBJ2-3, with 7 bases matching TRBD1. The CDR3 loop spans 14 amino acids. Unmatched junction bases numbered 5, after V lost 5 bases and J lost 3 bases. Germline lookup yields CDR1 LNHDA and CDR2 SQIVND (reference sequence). CDR3 loop: CASSPRGQTDTQYF. In nucleotides, the CDR3 is TGTGCCAGTAGTCCCCGGGGACAGACAGATACGCAGTATTTT.

The gene calls are TRBV19 and TRBJ2-7; D is perhaps TRBD1 (6 bases). CDR1 is LNHDA and CDR2 is SQIVND in the germline V gene (reference sequence). Trimming took 6 bases from V and 0 from J, leaving 12 bases between them. There are 14 residues in the CDR3. CDR3 protein: CASRQGFGSYEQYF. The DNA for the CDR3 is TGTGCCAGTAGACAGGGTTTTGGCTCCTACGAGCAGTACTTC.

The chain carries TRBV29-1 and TRBJ1-1; TRBD1 aligns across 7 bases. The junction had 5 bases not matched to a gene; V was cut back by 5 bases and J by 5 bases. The CDR3 consists of 12 residues. Germline CDR1 and CDR2: SQVTM and ANQGSEA. The CDR3 is CSVPGGRTEAFF. The CDR3 coding sequence is TGCAGCGTTCCAGGGGGTAGGACTGAAGCTTTCTTT.

In this sample, this clone turned up once. The chain is built from TRBV28 and TRBJ1-1, with 8 bases identical to TRBD1. CDR1 MDHEN and CDR2 SYDVKM come from the germline V gene. V was pared by 5 bases and J by 3 bases, with 17 bases of the junction left unmatched. CDR3 size: 18 residues. In DNA form, the CDR3 reads TGTGCCAGCAGTCTGGACAGGGTGACCCTAACGGGGGACACTGAAGCTTTCTTT. Translating it yields CASSLDRVTLTGDTEAFF.

This sequence joins TRBV29-1 and TRBJ2-3, with D possibly being TRBD1 (6 bases). CDR1 SQVTM and CDR2 ANQGSEA come from the germline V gene. This CDR3 comprises 14 residues. V lost 0 bases, J lost 7 bases, and 14 bases lay in between. CDR3 coding DNA: TGCAGCGTTGAAGATCTGGGGGCAAGCAATACGCAGTATTTT. Its protein product is CSVEDLGASNTQYF.

The chain joins TRBV27 to TRBJ1-3; tentatively, D is TRBD1 (5 bases). This CDR3 region has 16 residues. Germline CDR1 MNHEY, CDR2 SMNVEV (reference sequence). V shed 4 bases and J shed 0 bases, with 13 bases lying between them. This CDR3 reads CASSSLGANSGNTIYF. DNA for the CDR3: TGTGCCAGCAGTTCTTTAGGGGCGAACTCTGGAAACACCATATATTTT.

The CDR3 DNA reads as TGCGCCAGCAGCTTGGGCGGGACAGGTGGAGGCTACACCTTC. Amino acids: CASSLGGTGGGYTF. The rearrangement joins TRBV5-1 to TRBJ1-2; 8 nucleotides agree with TRBD1. Per the germline V gene, CDR1 is SGHRS and CDR2 is YFSETQ. V trimming: 0 bases; J trimming: 8 bases; junction bases outside the gene matches: 6. CDR3 length: 14 residues. Full variable domain (rest looked up from reference TRBV5-1 and TRBJ1-2): KAGVTQTPRYLIKTRGQQVTLSCSPISGHRSVSWYQQTPGQGLQFLFEYFSETQRNKGNFPGRFSGRQFSNSRSEMNVSTLELGDSALYLCASSLGGTGGGYTFGSGTRLTVV.

J is TRBJ2-3 and V is TRBV18, with a weak D call TRBD2 (5 bases). The CDR3 extends over 14 amino acids. In germline, CDR1 is KGHSH, CDR2 LQKENI. V was pared by 3 bases and J by 1 base, with 8 bases between. CDR3 nucleotides: TGTGCCAGCTCACCGGTGAGGGGCACAGATACGCAGTATTTT. Translating gives CASSPVRGTDTQYF.

V gene TRBV19 combines with J gene TRBJ1-6; tentative D call: TRBD1 (5 bases). The CDR3 has 15 amino acids. The germline V and J ends were trimmed by 3 bases and 7 bases, with 13 bases remaining between them. Germline V CDR1 and CDR2: LNHDA, SQIVND (reference sequence). CDR3 amino acids: CASSMAQGKNSPLHF. CDR3 bases: TGTGCCAGTAGTATGGCCCAGGGAAAGAATTCACCCCTCCACTTT. Using reference TRBV19 and TRBJ1-6 for the parts outside the CDR3, the full variable domain is DGGITQSPKYLFRKEGQNVTLSCEQNLNHDAMYWYRQDPGQGLRLIYYSQIVNDFQKGDIAEGYSVSREKKESFPLTVTSAQKNPTAFYLCASSMAQGKNSPLHFGNGTRLTVT.

This chain uses TRBV5-6 with TRBJ1-2; 10 bases align to TRBD1. V was pared by 3 bases and J by 8 bases, with 4 bases of the junction left unmatched. Germline CDR1 SGHDT, CDR2 YYEEEE. The CDR3 is 13 amino acids. In nucleotides, the CDR3 is TGTGCCAGCAGCTGGGGACAGGGGCACGGCTACACCTTC. Translation: CASSWGQGHGYTF.

This clone was counted many times. The rearrangement joins TRBV3-1 (or the pseudogene TRBV3-2) to TRBJ2-3; TRBD2 aligns across 7 bases. J was trimmed by 1 base and V by 4 bases; bases with no gene match: 14. The V gene's germline CDR1 is LGHDT and CDR2 YNNKEL (reference sequence). The length of the CDR3 is 18 residues. The CDR3 DNA reads TGTGCCAGCAGCCTAAAGGGTTGGGCTAGCGGACGCACAGATACGCAGTATTTT. This sequence encodes CASSLKGWASGRTDTQYF.

This sequence joins TRBV19 and TRBJ1-4; D perhaps matches TRBD1 (6 bases). Germline loops: CDR1 LNHDA, CDR2 SQIVND (reference sequence). V lost 0 bases and J 4 bases, leaving 18 bases between the germline ends. This CDR3 contains 18 residues. The CDR3 reads CASSIDHQGRGYNEKLFF. The CDR3 DNA sequence: TGTGCCAGTAGTATAGATCATCAGGGCAGGGGCTATAATGAAAAACTGTTTTTT.

The chain carries TRBV7-6 and TRBJ2-7; 14 nucleotides match TRBD2. CDR3 length: 14 amino acids. V shed 5 bases, J shed 10 bases, and the junction held 7 bases outside the gene matches. Germline-derived CDR1 and CDR2 are SGHVS and FNYEAQ. The CDR3 DNA is TGTGCCAGCAGCCTATCCGGGACTAGCGGGGGACAGTACTTC. As protein: CASSLSGTSGGQYF.

This chain joins TRBV24-1 and TRBJ2-3; D not resolved. V lost 5 bases and J 0 bases, leaving 8 bases between the germline ends. Germline-derived CDR1 and CDR2 are KGHDR and SFDVKD. This CDR3 comprises 14 residues. The chain's CDR3 is CATSGAASTDTQYF. DNA of the CDR3: TGTGCCACCAGTGGGGCAGCTAGCACAGATACGCAGTATTTT.

The rearrangement uses TRBV11-2 and TRBJ2-3, with D perhaps TRBD1 (5 bases). Germline values: CDR1 SGHAT, CDR2 FQNNGV. This CDR3 region has 16 residues. V lost 7 bases to trimming and J lost 0 bases, with 17 bases between them. CDR3 DNA: TGTGCCAGCACCAGACAGCCGGTCCCTAGCACAGATACGCAGTATTTT. Its translation: CASTRQPVPSTDTQYF.

Only one count was recorded for this clone. The chain recombines TRBV25-1 with TRBJ2-3; TRBD2 is a possible D gene (6 bases). Germline assignment: CDR1 MGHDK and CDR2 SYGVNS. The CDR3 has 16 amino acids. The V end lost 5 bases, the J end lost 1 base, and 16 bases lay between the germline ends. The CDR3 DNA is TGTGCCAGCAGTCAACGACTAGGGCAGGGCACAGATACGCAGTATTTT. Translated, it gives CASSQRLGQGTDTQYF.

The chain is built from TRBV27 and TRBJ2-7; TRBD2 matches at 10 bases. CDR3 length: 14 residues. Germline V gene sequence: CDR1 MNHEY, CDR2 SMNVEV (reference sequence). Unmatched junction bases numbered 8, after V lost 10 bases and J lost 2 bases. The CDR3 DNA reads TGTGCCACCATACGGACTAGCGGTACCTACGAGCAGTACTTC. This translates into CATIRTSGTYEQYF.

The chain employs TRBV28 and TRBJ2-1; 7 positions match TRBD1. With 7 bases clipped from V and 12 bases from J, the junction kept 18 bases outside the gene matches. Germline V lookup: CDR1 MDHEN, CDR2 SYDVKM. The CDR3 contains 15 residues. CDR3 DNA: TGTGCCAGCACCAAGAACAGGGGATATACAATGAGGCAGTTCTTC. Protein sequence: CASTKNRGYTMRQFF.

This clone has just one count. The gene calls are TRBV7-6 and TRBJ1-2, with unresolved D. This CDR3 contains 15 residues. Germline V gene sequence: CDR1 SGHVS, CDR2 FNYEAQ. The ends were cut back, 4 bases at V and 4 bases at J, with 16 bases in the middle. CDR3 region: CASSSTGGKGYGYTF. The CDR3 DNA reads TGTGCCAGCAGCTCCACGGGAGGGAAGGGCTATGGCTACACCTTC. Combining the CDR3 with reference TRBV7-6 and TRBJ1-2 gives the whole variable domain GAGVSQSPRYKVTKRGQDVALRCDPISGHVSLYWYRQALGQGPEFLTYFNYEAQQDKSGLPNDRFSAERPEGSISTLTIQRTEQRDSAMYRCASSSTGGKGYGYTFGSGTRLTVV.

This chain links TRBV6-1 with TRBJ1-5; no firm D call. The CDR3 consists of 15 residues. Germline V lookup: CDR1 MNHNS, CDR2 SASEGT. V lost 2 bases to trimming and J lost 1 base, with 9 bases between them. CDR3 bases: TGTGCCAGCAGTGAATTAAACACCAGCAATCAGCCCCAGCATTTT. Protein sequence: CASSELNTSNQPQHF.

This chain links TRBV6-4 with TRBJ2-1; TRBD2 agrees at 13 bases. V dropped 4 bases and J dropped 0; count of bases not matched to a gene: 6. Germline loops: CDR1 MRHNA, CDR2 SNTAGT. This CDR3 has 18 amino acids. CDR3 DNA: TGTGCCAGCAGTGCCCGACTAGCGGGGGGCTTCTCCTACAATGAGCAGTTCTTC. Residues: CASSARLAGGFSYNEQFF.